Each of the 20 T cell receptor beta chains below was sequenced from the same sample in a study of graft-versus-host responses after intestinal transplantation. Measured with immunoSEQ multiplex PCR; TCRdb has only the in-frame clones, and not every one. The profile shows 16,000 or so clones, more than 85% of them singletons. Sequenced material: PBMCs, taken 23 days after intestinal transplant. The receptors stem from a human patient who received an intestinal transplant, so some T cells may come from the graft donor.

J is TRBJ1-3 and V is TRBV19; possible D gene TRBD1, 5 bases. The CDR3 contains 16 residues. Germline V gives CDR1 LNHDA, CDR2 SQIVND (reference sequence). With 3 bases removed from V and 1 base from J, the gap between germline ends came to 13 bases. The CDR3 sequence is CASSMWGPLSGNTIYF. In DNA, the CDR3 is TGTGCCAGTAGTATGTGGGGACCTCTTTCTGGAAACACCATATATTTT.

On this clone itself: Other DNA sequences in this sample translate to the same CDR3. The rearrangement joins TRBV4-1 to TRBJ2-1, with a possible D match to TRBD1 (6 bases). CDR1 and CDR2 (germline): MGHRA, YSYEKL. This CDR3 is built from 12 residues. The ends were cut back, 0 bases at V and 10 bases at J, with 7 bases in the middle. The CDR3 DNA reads TGCGCCAGCAGCCAAGATGGGGGCGAGCAGTTCTTC. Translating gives CASSQDGGEQFF.

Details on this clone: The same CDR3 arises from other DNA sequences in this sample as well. The CDR3: CASSLIAGAYEQYF. Here the CDR3 DNA reads TGTGCCAGCAGCTTAATAGCGGGCGCCTACGAGCAGTACTTC. This chain links TRBV11-2 with TRBJ2-7, with TRBD2 identical over 7 bases. V lost 2 bases to trimming and J lost 2 bases; unmatched junction nucleotides: 3. CDR1 SGHAT and CDR2 FQNNGV come from the germline V gene. CDR3 size: 14 residues.

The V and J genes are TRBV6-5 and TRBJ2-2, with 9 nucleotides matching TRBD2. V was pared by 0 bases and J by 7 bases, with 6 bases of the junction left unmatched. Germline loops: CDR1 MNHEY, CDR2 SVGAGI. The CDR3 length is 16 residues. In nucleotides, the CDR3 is TGTGCCAGCAGTTACTCGGCGGGAGGGCCCATCGGGGAGCTGTTTTTT. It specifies CASSYSAGGPIGELFF.

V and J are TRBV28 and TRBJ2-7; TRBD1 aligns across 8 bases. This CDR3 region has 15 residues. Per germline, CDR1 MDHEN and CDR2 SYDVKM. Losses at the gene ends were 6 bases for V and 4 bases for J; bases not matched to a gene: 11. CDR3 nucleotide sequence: TGTGCCAGCAGCCCTCAGGGGGCGCTGAATTACGAGCAGTACTTC. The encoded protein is CASSPQGALNYEQYF.

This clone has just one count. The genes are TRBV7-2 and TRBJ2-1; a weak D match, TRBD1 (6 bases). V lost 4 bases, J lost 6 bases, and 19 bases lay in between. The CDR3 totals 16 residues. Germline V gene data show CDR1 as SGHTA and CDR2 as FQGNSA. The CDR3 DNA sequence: TGTGCCAGCAGCTCGGTACAGGGTATGTTTTCCAATGAGCAGTTCTTC. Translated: CASSSVQGMFSNEQFF.

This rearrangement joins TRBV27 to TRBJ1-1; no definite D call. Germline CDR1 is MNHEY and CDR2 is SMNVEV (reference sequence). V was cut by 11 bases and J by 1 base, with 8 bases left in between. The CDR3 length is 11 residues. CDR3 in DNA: TGTGCCCACGGGAGGAACACTGAAGCTTTCTTT. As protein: CAHGRNTEAFF.

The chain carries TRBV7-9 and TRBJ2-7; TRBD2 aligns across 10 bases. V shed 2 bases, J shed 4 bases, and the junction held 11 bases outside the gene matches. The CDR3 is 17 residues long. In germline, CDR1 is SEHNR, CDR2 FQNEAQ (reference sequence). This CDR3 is CASSLTLTSGTIYEQYF. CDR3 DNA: TGTGCCAGCAGCTTAACCCTAACTAGCGGGACAATTTACGAGCAGTACTTC.

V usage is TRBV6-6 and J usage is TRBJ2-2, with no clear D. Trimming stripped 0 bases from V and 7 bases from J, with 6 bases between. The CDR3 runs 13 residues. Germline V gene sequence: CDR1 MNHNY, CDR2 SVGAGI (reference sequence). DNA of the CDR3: TGTGCCAGCAGTTACTCAATCAGCGGGGAGCTGTTTTTT. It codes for CASSYSISGELFF.

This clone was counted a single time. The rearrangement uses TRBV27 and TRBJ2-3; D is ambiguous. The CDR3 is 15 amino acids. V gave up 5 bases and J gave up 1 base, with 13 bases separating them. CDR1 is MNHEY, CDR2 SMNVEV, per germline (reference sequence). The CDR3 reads CASSPHRWGTDTQYF. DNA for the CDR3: TGTGCCAGCAGTCCACATAGATGGGGCACAGATACGCAGTATTTT.

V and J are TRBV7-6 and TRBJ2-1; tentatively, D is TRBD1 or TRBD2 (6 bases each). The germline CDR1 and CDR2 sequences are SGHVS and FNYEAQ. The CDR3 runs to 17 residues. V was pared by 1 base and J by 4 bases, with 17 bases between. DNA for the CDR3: TGTGCCAGCAGCTTAGAGGGGGGTAGCTACCTTTACAATGAGCAGTTCTTC. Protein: CASSLEGGSYLYNEQFF. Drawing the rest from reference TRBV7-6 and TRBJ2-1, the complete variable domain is GAGVSQSPRYKVTKRGQDVALRCDPISGHVSLYWYRQALGQGPEFLTYFNYEAQQDKSGLPNDRFSAERPEGSISTLTIQRTEQRDSAMYRCASSLEGGSYLYNEQFFGPGTRLTVL.

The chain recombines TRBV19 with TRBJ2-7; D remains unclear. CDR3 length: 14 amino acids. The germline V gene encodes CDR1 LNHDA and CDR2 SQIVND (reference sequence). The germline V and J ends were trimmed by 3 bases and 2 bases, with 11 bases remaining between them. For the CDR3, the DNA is TGTGCCAGTAGTATTAAGGGTATCACCTACGAGCAGTACTTC. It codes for CASSIKGITYEQYF.

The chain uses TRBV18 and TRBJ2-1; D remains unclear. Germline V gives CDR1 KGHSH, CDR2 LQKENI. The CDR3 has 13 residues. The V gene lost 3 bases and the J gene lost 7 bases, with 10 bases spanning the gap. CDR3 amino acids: CASSPTTANEQFF. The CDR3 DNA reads TGTGCCAGCTCACCGACAACTGCGAATGAGCAGTTCTTC.

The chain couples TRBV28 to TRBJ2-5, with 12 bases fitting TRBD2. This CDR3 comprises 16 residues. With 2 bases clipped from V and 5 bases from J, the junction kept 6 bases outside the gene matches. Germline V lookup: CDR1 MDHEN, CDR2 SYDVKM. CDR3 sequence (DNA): TGTGCCAGCAGTTTAGCTAGCGGGAGGGTAAGGGAGACCCAGTACTTC. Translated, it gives CASSLASGRVRETQYF. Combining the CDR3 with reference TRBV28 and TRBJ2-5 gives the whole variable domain DVKVTQSSRYLVKRTGEKVFLECVQDMDHENMFWYRQDPGLGLRLIYFSYDVKMKEKGDIPEGYSVSREKKERFSLILESASTNQTSMYLCASSLASGRVRETQYFGPGTRLLVL.

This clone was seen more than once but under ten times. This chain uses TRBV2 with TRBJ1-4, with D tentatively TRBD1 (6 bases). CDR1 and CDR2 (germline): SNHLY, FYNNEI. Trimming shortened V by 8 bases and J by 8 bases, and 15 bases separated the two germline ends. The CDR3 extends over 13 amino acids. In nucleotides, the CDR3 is TGTGCCAGCGCAGAAGGGGGGTGGGAAAAACTGTTTTTT. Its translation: CASAEGGWEKLFF. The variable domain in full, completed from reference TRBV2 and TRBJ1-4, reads EPEVTQTPSHQVTQMGQEVILRCVPISNHLYFYWYRQILGQKVEFLVSFYNNEISEKSEIFDDQFSVERPDGSNFTLKIRSTKLEDSAMYFCASAEGGWEKLFFGSGTQLSVL.

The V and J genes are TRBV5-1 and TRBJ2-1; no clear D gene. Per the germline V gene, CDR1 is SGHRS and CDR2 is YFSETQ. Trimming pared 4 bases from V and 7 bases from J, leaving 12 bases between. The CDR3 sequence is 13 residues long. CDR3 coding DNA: TGCGCCAGCAGCATATACCTAGGAAATGAGCAGTTCTTC. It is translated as CASSIYLGNEQFF. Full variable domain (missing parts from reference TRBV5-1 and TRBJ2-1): KAGVTQTPRYLIKTRGQQVTLSCSPISGHRSVSWYQQTPGQGLQFLFEYFSETQRNKGNFPGRFSGRQFSNSRSEMNVSTLELGDSALYLCASSIYLGNEQFFGPGTRLTVL.

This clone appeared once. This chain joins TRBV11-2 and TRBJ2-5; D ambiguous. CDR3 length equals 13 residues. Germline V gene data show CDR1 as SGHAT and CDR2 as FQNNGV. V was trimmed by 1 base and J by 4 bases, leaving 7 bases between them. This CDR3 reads CASSLGSGETQYF. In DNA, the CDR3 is TGTGCCAGCAGCTTAGGATCGGGAGAGACCCAGTACTTC.

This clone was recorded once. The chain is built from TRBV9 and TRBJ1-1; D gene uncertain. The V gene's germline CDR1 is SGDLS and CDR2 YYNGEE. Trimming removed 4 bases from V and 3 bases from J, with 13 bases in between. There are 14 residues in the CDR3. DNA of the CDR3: TGTGCCAGCAGCATCGGCAGCCGCGACACTGAAGCTTTCTTT. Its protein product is CASSIGSRDTEAFF.

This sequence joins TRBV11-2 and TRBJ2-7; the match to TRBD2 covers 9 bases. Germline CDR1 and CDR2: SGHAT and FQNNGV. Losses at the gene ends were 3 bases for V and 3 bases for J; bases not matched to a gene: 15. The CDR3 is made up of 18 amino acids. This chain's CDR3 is CASSFGSGSGIMDYEQYF. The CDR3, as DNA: TGTGCCAGCAGCTTCGGTAGCGGGAGCGGAATCATGGACTACGAGCAGTACTTC.

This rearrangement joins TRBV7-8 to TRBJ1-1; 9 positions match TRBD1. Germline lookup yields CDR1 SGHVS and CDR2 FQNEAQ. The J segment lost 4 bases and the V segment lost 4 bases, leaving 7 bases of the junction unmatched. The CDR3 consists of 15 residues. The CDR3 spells CASSSNRGLVTEAFF. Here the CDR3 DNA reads TGTGCCAGCAGCTCAAACAGGGGGCTGGTCACTGAAGCTTTCTTT. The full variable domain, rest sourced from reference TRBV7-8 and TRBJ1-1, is GAGVSQSPRYKVAKRGQDVALRCDPISGHVSLFWYQQALGQGPEFLTYFQNEAQLDKSGLPSDRFFAERPEGSVSTLKIQRTQQEDSAVYLCASSSNRGLVTEAFFGQGTRLTVV.